This TCR beta chain was captured by sequencing in a study of shared clonotypes between healthy human individuals. Comment on this clone: Antigen: not known.

The study, taken as a whole, reports: Tissue TCR repertoires likely differ from these blood-only repertoires.

Germline V gene lookup returns CDR1 MDHEN and CDR2 SYDVKM. V was shortened by 0 bases and J by 2 bases, with 5 bases between the two germline ends. The CDR3 is 13 amino acids. From CD4+ cells came CD45RA+ naive and CD45RA-negative memory subsets. In the sorted-subset replicate PCRs, approximately 200 ng DNA, roughly 29,000 T cell genomes, was used. Repertoires were generated with immunoSEQ multiplex PCR, while TCRdb's copy carries only in-frame clones and drops some. The table lists some 2,500,000 clones, less than 95% of them singletons. The specimen was naive CD4+ T cells from PBMCs. Sample subset: CD45RA+ positively selected. The receptor comes from a man aged 18 to 29 in good health. Some clones in this sample may be carry-over from other donors' samples. V usage is TRBV28 and J usage is TRBJ2-7; D gene unclear. The CDR3 region has the DNA TGTGCCAGCAGTTTATGGACTGCCTACGAGCAGTACTTC. This translates into CASSLWTAYEQYF. Filled out from reference TRBV28 and TRBJ2-7, the complete variable domain reads DVKVTQSSRYLVKRTGEKVFLECVQDMDHENMFWYRQDPGLGLRLIYFSYDVKMKEKGDIPEGYSVSREKKERFSLILESASTNQTSMYLCASSLWTAYEQYFGPGTRLTVT.